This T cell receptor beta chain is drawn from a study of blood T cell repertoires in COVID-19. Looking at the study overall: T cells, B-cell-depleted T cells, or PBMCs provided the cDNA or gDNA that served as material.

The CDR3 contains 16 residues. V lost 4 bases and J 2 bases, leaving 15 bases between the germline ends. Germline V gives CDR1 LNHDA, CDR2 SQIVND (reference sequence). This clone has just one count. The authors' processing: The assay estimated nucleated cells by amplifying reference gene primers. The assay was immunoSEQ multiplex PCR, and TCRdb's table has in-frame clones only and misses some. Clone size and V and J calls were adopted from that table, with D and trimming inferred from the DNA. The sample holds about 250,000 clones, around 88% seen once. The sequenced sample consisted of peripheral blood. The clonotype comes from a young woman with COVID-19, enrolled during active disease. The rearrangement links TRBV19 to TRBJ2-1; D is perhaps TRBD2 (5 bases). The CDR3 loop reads CASSNRDYWPYNEQFF. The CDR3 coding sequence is TGTGCCAGTAGTAACCGTGACTACTGGCCCTACAATGAGCAGTTCTTC.